The TCR beta chain described here comes from a study of cytomegalovirus exposure and HLA in healthy donors. With 60 Vbeta and 13 Jbeta primers, the PCR was carried out. Only in-frame clones appear in the TCRdb table, and some are missing; sequencing was by immunoSEQ multiplex PCR. The sample data list approximately 210,000 clones. The CDR3 sequence is 18 residues long. The trim removed 4 bases at V and 4 bases at J, leaving 13 bases unmatched. Germline CDR1 is ENHRY and CDR2 is SYGVKD. The sequence came from a woman in her 30s in good health and CMV-seropositive. The sample taken for sequencing was PBMCs. The rearrangement uses TRBV10-3 and TRBJ2-7; TRBD2 agrees at 13 bases. The CDR3 sequence: CAISGLAGGQGGYYEQYF. As DNA, the CDR3 is TGTGCCATCAGTGGACTAGCGGGAGGCCAAGGGGGCTATTACGAGCAGTACTTC.